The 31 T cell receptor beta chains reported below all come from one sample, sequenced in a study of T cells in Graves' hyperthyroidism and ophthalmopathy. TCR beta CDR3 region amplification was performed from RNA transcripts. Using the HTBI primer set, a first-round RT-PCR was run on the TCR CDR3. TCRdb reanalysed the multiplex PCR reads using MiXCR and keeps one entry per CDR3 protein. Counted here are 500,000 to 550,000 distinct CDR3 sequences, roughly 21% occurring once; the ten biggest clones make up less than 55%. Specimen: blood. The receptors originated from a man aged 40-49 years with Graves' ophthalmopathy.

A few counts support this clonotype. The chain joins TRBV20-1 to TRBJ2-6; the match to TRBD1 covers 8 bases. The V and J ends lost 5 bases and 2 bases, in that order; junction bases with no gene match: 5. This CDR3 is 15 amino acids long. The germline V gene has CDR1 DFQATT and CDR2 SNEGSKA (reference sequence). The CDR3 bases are TGCAGTGCTGCGACAGGGGCCCCTGGGGCCAACGTCCTGACTTTC. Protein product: CSAATGAPGANVLTF.

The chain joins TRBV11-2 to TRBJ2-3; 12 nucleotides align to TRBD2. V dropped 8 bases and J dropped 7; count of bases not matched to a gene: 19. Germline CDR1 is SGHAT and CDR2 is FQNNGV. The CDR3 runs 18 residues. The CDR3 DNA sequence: TGTGCCAGCGGATACCCCCCTACCGGGACTAGCGGGTTTAATACGCAGTATTTT. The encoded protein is CASGYPPTGTSGFNTQYF.

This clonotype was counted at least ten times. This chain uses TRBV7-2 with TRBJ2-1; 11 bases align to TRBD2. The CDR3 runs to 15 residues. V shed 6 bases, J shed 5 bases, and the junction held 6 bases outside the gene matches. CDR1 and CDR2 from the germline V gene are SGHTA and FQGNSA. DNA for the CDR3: TGTGCCAGCAGACTAGGGACTAGCGGACACAATGAGCAGTTCTTC. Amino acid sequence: CASRLGTSGHNEQFF.

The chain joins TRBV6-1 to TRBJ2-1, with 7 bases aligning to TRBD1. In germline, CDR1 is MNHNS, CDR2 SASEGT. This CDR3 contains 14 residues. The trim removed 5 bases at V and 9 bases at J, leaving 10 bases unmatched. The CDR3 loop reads CASSFQQGTGEQFF. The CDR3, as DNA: TGTGCCAGCAGTTTCCAACAGGGGACCGGTGAGCAGTTCTTC.

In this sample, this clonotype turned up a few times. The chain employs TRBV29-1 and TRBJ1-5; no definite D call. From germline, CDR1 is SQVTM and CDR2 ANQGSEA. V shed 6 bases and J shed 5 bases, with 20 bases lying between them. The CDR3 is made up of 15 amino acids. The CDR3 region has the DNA TGCAGCGTCCTTTGGCCCGGGGAGGAGGATCAGCCCCAGCATTTT. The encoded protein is CSVLWPGEEDQPQHF.

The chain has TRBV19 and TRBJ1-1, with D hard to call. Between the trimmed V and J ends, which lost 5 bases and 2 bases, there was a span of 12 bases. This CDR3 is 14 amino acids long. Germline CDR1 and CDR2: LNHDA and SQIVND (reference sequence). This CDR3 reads CASSRIALNTEAFF. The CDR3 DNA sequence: TGTGCCAGTAGTCGCATAGCGCTAAACACTGAAGCTTTCTTT.

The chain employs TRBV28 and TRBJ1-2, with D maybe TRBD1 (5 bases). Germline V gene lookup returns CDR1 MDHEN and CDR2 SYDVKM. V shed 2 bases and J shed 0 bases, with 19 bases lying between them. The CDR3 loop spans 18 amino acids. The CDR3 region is CASSLEDRGPMTNYGYTF. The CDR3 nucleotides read TGTGCCAGCAGTTTAGAGGATCGGGGACCTATGACTAACTATGGCTACACCTTC.

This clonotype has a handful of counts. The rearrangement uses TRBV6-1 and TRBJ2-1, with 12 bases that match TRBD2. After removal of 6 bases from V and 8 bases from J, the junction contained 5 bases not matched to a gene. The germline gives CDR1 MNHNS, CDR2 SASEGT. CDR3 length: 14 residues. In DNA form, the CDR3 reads TGTGCCAGCAGACGGACTAGCGGGAACTATGAGCAGTTCTTC. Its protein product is CASRRTSGNYEQFF.

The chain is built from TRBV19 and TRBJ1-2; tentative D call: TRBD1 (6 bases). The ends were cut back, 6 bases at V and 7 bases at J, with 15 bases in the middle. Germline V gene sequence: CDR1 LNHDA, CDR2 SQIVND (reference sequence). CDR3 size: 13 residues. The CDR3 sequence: CASSTTGRGGYTF. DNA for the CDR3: TGTGCCAGTAGCACCACAGGGAGGGGTGGCTACACCTTC. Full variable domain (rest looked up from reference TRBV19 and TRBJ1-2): DGGITQSPKYLFRKEGQNVTLSCEQNLNHDAMYWYRQDPGQGLRLIYYSQIVNDFQKGDIAEGYSVSREKKESFPLTVTSAQKNPTAFYLCASSTTGRGGYTFGSGTRLTVV.

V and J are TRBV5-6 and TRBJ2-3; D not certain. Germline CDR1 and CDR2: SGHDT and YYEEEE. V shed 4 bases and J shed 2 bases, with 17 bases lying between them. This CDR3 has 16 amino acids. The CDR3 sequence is CASSTGHSWTTDTQYF. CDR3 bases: TGTGCCAGCAGCACCGGTCATTCATGGACCACAGATACGCAGTATTTT.

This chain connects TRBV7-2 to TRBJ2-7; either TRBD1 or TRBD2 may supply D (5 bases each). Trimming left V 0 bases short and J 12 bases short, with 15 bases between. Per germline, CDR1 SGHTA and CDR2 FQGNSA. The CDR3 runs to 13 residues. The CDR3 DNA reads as TGTGCCAGCAGCTTAGCGAAGGGGCGGGTGCTGTACTTC. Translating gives CASSLAKGRVLYF.

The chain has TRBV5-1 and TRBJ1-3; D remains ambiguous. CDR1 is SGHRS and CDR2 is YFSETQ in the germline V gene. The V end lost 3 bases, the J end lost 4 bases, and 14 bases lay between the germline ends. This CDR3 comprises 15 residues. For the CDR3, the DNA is TGCGCCAGCAGCTCGGAACGGCTCGCGGGAAACACCATATATTTT. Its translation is CASSSERLAGNTIYF.

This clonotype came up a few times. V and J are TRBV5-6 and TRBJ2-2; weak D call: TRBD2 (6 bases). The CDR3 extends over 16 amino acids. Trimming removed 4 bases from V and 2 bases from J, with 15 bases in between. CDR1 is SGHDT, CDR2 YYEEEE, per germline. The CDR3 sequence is CASSRSGGDNTGELFF. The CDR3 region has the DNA TGTGCCAGCAGCCGGTCCGGGGGAGACAACACCGGGGAGCTGTTTTTT.

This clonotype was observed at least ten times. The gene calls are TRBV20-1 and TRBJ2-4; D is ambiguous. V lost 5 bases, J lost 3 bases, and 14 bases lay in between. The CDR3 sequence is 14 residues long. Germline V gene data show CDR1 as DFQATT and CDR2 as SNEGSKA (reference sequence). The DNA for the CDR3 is TGCAGTGCTCCGGATAGGGTGGACAAAAACATTCAGTACTTC. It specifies CSAPDRVDKNIQYF.

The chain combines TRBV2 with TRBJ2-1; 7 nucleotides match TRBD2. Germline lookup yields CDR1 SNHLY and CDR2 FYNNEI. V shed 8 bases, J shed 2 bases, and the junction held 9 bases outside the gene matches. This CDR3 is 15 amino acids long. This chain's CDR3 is CASSSGTKPYNEQFF. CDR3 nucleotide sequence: TGTGCCAGCTCATCCGGGACTAAACCCTACAATGAGCAGTTCTTC. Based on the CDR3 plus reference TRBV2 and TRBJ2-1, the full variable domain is EPEVTQTPSHQVTQMGQEVILRCVPISNHLYFYWYRQILGQKVEFLVSFYNNEISEKSEIFDDQFSVERPDGSNFTLKIRSTKLEDSAMYFCASSSGTKPYNEQFFGPGTRLTVL.

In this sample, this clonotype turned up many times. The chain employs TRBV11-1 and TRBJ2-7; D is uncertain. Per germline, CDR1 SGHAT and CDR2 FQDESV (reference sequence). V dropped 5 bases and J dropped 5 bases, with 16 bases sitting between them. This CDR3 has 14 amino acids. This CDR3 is CASSAAGNRNEQYF. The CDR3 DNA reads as TGTGCCAGCAGCGCGGCCGGTAATCGGAACGAGCAGTACTTC.

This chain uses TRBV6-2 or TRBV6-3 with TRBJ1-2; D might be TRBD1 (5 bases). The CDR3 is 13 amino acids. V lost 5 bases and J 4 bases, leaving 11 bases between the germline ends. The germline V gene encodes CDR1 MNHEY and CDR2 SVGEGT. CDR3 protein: CASSGGVGYGYTF. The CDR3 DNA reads TGTGCCAGCAGTGGGGGGGTGGGCTATGGCTACACCTTC.

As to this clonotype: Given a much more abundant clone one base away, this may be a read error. CDR3 amino acids: CASSVGLTNQPQYF. The DNA of the CDR3 is TGTGCCAGCAGCGTAGGTCTGACCAATCAGCCCCAGTATTTT. This chain connects TRBV28 to TRBJ1-5; no clear D gene. Near its end, the DNA agrees better with TRBJ2-3, so the J call may be wrong. Germline-derived CDR1 and CDR2 are MDHEN and SYDVKM. The CDR3 is made up of 14 amino acids.

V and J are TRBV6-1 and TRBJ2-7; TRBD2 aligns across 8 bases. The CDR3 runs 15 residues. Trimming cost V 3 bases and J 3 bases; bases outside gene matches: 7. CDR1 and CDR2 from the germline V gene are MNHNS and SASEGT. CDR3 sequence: CASSERGGGYYEQYF. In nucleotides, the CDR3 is TGTGCCAGCAGTGAGAGGGGCGGGGGGTACTACGAGCAGTACTTC.

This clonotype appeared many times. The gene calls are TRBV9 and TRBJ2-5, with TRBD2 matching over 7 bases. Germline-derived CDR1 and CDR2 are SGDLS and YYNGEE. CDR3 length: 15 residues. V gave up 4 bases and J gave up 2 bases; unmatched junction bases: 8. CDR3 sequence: CASSSRGGAQETQYF. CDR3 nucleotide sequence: TGTGCCAGCAGCTCGCGCGGGGGTGCTCAAGAGACCCAGTACTTC.

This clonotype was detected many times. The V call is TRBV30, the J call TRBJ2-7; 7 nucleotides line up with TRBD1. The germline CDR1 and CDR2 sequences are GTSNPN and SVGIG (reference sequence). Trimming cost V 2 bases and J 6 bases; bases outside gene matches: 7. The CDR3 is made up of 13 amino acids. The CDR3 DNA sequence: TGTGCCTGGAGTCGGGGACAGACGCTCGAGCAGTACTTC. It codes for CAWSRGQTLEQYF. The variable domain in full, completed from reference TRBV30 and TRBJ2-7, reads SQTIHQWPATLVQPVGSPLSLECTVEGTSNPNLYWYRQAAGRGLQLLFYSVGIGQISSEVPQNLSASRPQDRQFILSSKKLLLSDSGFYLCAWSRGQTLEQYFGPGTRLTVT.

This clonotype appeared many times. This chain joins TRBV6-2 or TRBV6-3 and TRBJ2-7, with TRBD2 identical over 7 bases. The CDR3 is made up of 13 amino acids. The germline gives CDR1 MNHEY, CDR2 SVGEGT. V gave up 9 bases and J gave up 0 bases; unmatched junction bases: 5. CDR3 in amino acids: CASGLGGSYEQYF. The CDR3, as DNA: TGTGCCAGTGGACTAGGTGGCTCCTACGAGCAGTACTTC.

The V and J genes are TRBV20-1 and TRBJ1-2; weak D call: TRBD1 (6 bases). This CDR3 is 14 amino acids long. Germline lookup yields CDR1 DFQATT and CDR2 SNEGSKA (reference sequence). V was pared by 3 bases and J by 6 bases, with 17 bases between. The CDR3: CSARGTGMVDGYTF. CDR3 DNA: TGCAGTGCTAGGGGAACAGGGATGGTGGATGGCTACACCTTC.

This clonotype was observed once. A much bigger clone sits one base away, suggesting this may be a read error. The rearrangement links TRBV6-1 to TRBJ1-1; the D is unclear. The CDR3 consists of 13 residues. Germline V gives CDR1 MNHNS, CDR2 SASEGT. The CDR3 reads CASRVVLNTEALF. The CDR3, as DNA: TGTGCCAGCAGGGTGGTCTTGAACACTGAAGCTCTCTTT.

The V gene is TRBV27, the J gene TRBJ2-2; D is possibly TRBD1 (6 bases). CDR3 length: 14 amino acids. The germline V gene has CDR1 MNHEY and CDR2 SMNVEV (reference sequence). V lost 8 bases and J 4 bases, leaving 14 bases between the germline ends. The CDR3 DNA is TGTGCCAGCTCCCGGACAGTTGGCACCGGGGAGCTGTTTTTT. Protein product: CASSRTVGTGELFF.

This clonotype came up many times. The CDR3 DNA follows: TGTGCCAGCAGCTTAGTCCCTGGGCTAGCGGCCTACAATGAGCAGTTCTTC. Translating it yields CASSLVPGLAAYNEQFF. The chain employs TRBV11-2 and TRBJ2-1; the match to TRBD2 covers 7 bases. Trimming at V came to 1 base and at J to 2 bases, leaving 8 bases not matched to a gene. Germline CDR1 SGHAT, CDR2 FQNNGV. This CDR3 has 17 residues. Based on the CDR3 plus reference TRBV11-2 and TRBJ2-1, the full variable domain is EAGVAQSPRYKIIEKRQSVAFWCNPISGHATLYWYQQILGQGPKLLIQFQNNGVVDDSQLPKDRFSAERLKGVDSTLKIQPAKLEDSAVYLCASSLVPGLAAYNEQFFGPGTRLTVL.

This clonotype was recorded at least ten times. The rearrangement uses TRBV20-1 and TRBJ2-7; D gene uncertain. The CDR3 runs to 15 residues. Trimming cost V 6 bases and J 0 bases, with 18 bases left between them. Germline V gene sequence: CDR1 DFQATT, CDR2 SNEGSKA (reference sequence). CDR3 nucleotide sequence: TGCAGTGCCGCCCCAAGGACGGGCGGCTCCTACGAGCAGTACTTC. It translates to CSAAPRTGGSYEQYF.

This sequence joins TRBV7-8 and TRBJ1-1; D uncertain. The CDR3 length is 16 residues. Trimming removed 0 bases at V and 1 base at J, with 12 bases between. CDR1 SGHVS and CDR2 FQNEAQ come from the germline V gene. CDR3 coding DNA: TGTGCCAGCAGCTTAGCTCGGTCGGCGCCGAACACTGAAGCTTTCTTT. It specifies CASSLARSAPNTEAFF. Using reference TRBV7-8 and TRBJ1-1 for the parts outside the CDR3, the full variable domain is GAGVSQSPRYKVAKRGQDVALRCDPISGHVSLFWYQQALGQGPEFLTYFQNEAQLDKSGLPSDRFFAERPEGSVSTLKIQRTQQEDSAVYLCASSLARSAPNTEAFFGQGTRLTVV.

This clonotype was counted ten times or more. As DNA, the CDR3 is TGTGCCAGCAGTTCCGTCGGGGCTAGCGGAGGAGATACGCAGTATTTT. As protein: CASSSVGASGGDTQYF. J is TRBJ2-3 and V is TRBV6-1, with 7 nucleotides matching TRBD2. V gave up 5 bases and J gave up 5 bases; unmatched junction bases: 13. Germline CDR1 reads MNHNS; CDR2 reads SASEGT. The CDR3 loop spans 16 amino acids.

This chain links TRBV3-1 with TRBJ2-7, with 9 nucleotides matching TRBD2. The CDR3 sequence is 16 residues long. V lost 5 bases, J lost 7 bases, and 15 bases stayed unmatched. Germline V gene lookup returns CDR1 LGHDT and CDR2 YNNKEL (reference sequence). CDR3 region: CASSLRLAGLNNEQYF. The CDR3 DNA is TGTGCCAGCAGCTTACGTCTAGCGGGACTCAACAATGAGCAGTACTTC.

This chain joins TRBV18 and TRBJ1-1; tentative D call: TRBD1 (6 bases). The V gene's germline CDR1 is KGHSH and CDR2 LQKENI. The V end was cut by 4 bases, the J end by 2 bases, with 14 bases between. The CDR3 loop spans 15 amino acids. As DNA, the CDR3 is TGTGCCAGCTCACGAGGACAGCGGATAAACACTGAAGCTTTCTTT. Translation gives CASSRGQRINTEAFF.